Listed below are T cell receptor beta chains from one sample, sequenced in a study of control samples from healthy donors and cancer patients. Profiling relied on immunoSEQ multiplex PCR, and the TCRdb table lists in-frame clones only, not all of them. Found here are some 95,000 clones, 85% to 90% of them singletons; the top ten hold 13% to 15%. Sequencing used blood. The receptors originated from a man in his thirties or forties in good health. Both conserved end residues are part of each CDR3. Fields, in order: V gene, D gene, J gene, clone size, CDR3 protein, CDR3 DNA. D genes are given only for firm matches. The size entry is marked missing in some rows and otherwise reads once, few, many or a size class.

v_gene: TRBV29-1
d_gene: TRBD1
j_gene: TRBJ1-1
abundance: .
CDR3aa: CSARQGAVTEAFF
CDR3nt: TGCAGCGCCCGACAGGGGGCGGTCACTGAAGCTTTCTTT

v_gene: TRBV27
d_gene: TRBD2
j_gene: TRBJ2-7
abundance: .
CDR3aa: CASRIGGSRYEQYF
CDR3nt: TGTGCCAGCCGGATCGGCGGGAGCCGCTACGAGCAGTACTTC

v_gene: TRBV7-3
d_gene: .
j_gene: TRBJ2-3
abundance: .
CDR3aa: CASSRWGVSGDTQYF
CDR3nt: TGTGCCAGCAGCCGGTGGGGTGTATCAGGAGATACGCAGTATTTT

v_gene: TRBV7-2
d_gene: .
j_gene: TRBJ2-5
abundance: .
CDR3aa: CASSLPPRQETQYF
CDR3nt: TGTGCCAGCAGCTTACCGCCTAGACAAGAGACCCAGTACTTC

v_gene: TRBV5-4
d_gene: TRBD2
j_gene: TRBJ2-7
abundance: .
CDR3aa: CASSLPPGSREGLGEQYF
CDR3nt: TGTGCCAGCAGCCTACCTCCAGGGTCGAGGGAGGGCCTAGGGGAGCAGTACTTC

v_gene: TRBV28
d_gene: .
j_gene: TRBJ2-6
abundance: .
CDR3aa: CASSLGGVSGANVLTF
CDR3nt: TGTGCCAGCAGTTTGGGTGGGGTCTCTGGGGCCAACGTCCTGACTTTC

v_gene: TRBV28
d_gene: .
j_gene: TRBJ2-5
abundance: .
CDR3aa: CASTSERETQYF
CDR3nt: TGTGCCAGCACTAGCGAGAGGGAGACCCAGTACTTC

v_gene: TRBV11-1
d_gene: TRBD2
j_gene: TRBJ2-2
abundance: .
CDR3aa: CASSLANLAGVGGTGELFF
CDR3nt: TGTGCCAGCAGCTTAGCAAATCTAGCGGGAGTCGGTGGCACCGGGGAGCTGTTTTTT

v_gene: TRBV13
d_gene: TRBD2
j_gene: TRBJ2-7
abundance: few
CDR3aa: CASSLARAGGSDEQYF
CDR3nt: TGTGCCAGCAGCTTAGCCCGGGCGGGAGGCTCCGACGAGCAGTACTTC

v_gene: TRBV4-1
d_gene: .
j_gene: TRBJ1-1
abundance: .
CDR3aa: CASSVQGLDTEAFF
CDR3nt: TGCGCCAGCAGCGTGCAGGGTTTGGACACTGAAGCTTTCTTT

v_gene: TRBV15
d_gene: TRBD1
j_gene: TRBJ2-3
abundance: once
CDR3aa: CATSAHRGPDTQYF
CDR3nt: TGTGCCACCAGCGCCCACAGGGGCCCAGATACGCAGTATTTT

v_gene: TRBV5-1
d_gene: .
j_gene: TRBJ1-1
abundance: .
CDR3aa: CASSLALSNTEAFF
CDR3nt: TGCGCCAGCAGCTTGGCCTTATCGAACACTGAAGCTTTCTTT

v_gene: TRBV18
d_gene: .
j_gene: TRBJ1-2
abundance: .
CDR3aa: CASSPTIQANYGYTF
CDR3nt: TGTGCCAGCTCACCTACGATACAAGCTAACTATGGCTACACCTTC

v_gene: TRBV7-9
d_gene: .
j_gene: TRBJ2-3
abundance: .
CDR3aa: CASSLGSTTDTQYF
CDR3nt: TGTGCCAGCAGCTTGGGCAGTACCACAGATACGCAGTATTTT

v_gene: TRBV15
d_gene: TRBD1
j_gene: TRBJ1-2
abundance: .
CDR3aa: CATRATGSRNYGYTF
CDR3nt: TGTGCCACCAGGGCGACAGGGAGTAGGAACTATGGCTACACCTTC

v_gene: TRBV27
d_gene: .
j_gene: TRBJ2-2
abundance: .
CDR3aa: CASSLASNTGELFF
CDR3nt: TGTGCCAGCAGTTTAGCGTCGAACACCGGGGAGCTGTTTTTT

v_gene: TRBV5-6
d_gene: .
j_gene: TRBJ2-2
abundance: .
CDR3aa: CASSPRGPPGELFF
CDR3nt: TGTGCCAGCAGCCCAAGGGGACCCCCCGGGGAGCTGTTTTTT

v_gene: TRBV7-9
d_gene: TRBD1
j_gene: TRBJ1-2
abundance: .
CDR3aa: CASSAPLEGAGNYGYTF
CDR3nt: TGTGCCAGCAGCGCTCCCCTCGAGGGGGCCGGGAACTATGGCTACACCTTC

v_gene: TRBV18
d_gene: TRBD2
j_gene: TRBJ2-1
abundance: .
CDR3aa: CASSAALAGENEQFF
CDR3nt: TGTGCCAGCTCAGCGGCGCTAGCGGGAGAAAATGAGCAGTTCTTC

v_gene: TRBV6-2/TRBV6-3
d_gene: .
j_gene: TRBJ2-3
abundance: .
CDR3aa: CASSLGVTDTQYF
CDR3nt: TGTGCCAGCAGTCTCGGGGTCACAGATACGCAGTATTTT

v_gene: TRBV7-9
d_gene: .
j_gene: TRBJ2-1
abundance: .
CDR3aa: CASSLGRSNEQFF
CDR3nt: TGTGCCAGCAGCTTAGGCAGGTCCAATGAGCAGTTCTTC

v_gene: TRBV5-1
d_gene: TRBD2
j_gene: TRBJ2-1
abundance: .
CDR3aa: CASSLDVGTSGSNEQFF
CDR3nt: TGCGCCAGCAGCTTGGATGTCGGGACTAGCGGGAGTAATGAGCAGTTCTTC

v_gene: TRBV6-2/TRBV6-3
d_gene: TRBD2
j_gene: TRBJ2-5
abundance: .
CDR3aa: CASSYNPGIAGGSETQYF
CDR3nt: TGTGCCAGCAGTTACAACCCGGGGATCGCGGGAGGTAGTGAGACCCAGTACTTC

v_gene: TRBV6-5
d_gene: TRBD1
j_gene: TRBJ1-2
abundance: .
CDR3aa: CASSTDRVQDYTF
CDR3nt: TGTGCCAGCAGCACCGACAGGGTGCAAGACTACACCTTC

v_gene: TRBV6-1
d_gene: .
j_gene: TRBJ1-1
abundance: .
CDR3aa: CASSEFGHRNTEAFF
CDR3nt: TGTGCCAGCAGTGAATTTGGCCACCGGAACACTGAAGCTTTCTTT

v_gene: TRBV5-8
d_gene: .
j_gene: TRBJ2-3
abundance: .
CDR3aa: CASSLGADTQYF
CDR3nt: TGTGCCAGCAGCTTGGGGGCAGATACGCAGTATTTT

v_gene: TRBV18
d_gene: .
j_gene: TRBJ2-2
abundance: .
CDR3aa: CASSPPTSPGELFF
CDR3nt: TGTGCCAGCTCACCACCCACTAGTCCGGGGGAGCTGTTTTTT

v_gene: TRBV23-1
d_gene: .
j_gene: TRBJ2-7
abundance: .
CDR3aa: CASSQSGRRTYEQYF
CDR3nt: TGCGCCAGCAGTCAATCTGGCAGGAGAACCTACGAGCAGTACTTC

v_gene: TRBV29-1
d_gene: .
j_gene: TRBJ2-3
abundance: .
CDR3aa: CSVDIDTDTQYF
CDR3nt: TGCAGCGTTGACATTGACACAGATACGCAGTATTTT

v_gene: TRBV11-2
d_gene: TRBD1
j_gene: TRBJ2-7
abundance: once
CDR3aa: CASSGGDRGIYEQYF
CDR3nt: TGTGCCAGCAGCGGAGGGGACAGGGGGATCTACGAGCAGTACTTC

v_gene: TRBV5-1
d_gene: .
j_gene: TRBJ2-7
abundance: .
CDR3aa: CASSLPAYEQYF
CDR3nt: TGCGCCAGCAGCTTGCCAGCCTACGAGCAGTACTTC

v_gene: TRBV10-3
d_gene: .
j_gene: TRBJ1-5
abundance: .
CDR3aa: CAISSSNIQLNNQPQHF
CDR3nt: TGTGCCATCAGTTCGAGCAATATACAGCTAAACAATCAGCCCCAGCATTTT

v_gene: TRBV4-3
d_gene: TRBD1
j_gene: TRBJ2-2
abundance: .
CDR3aa: CASSSTGDRGQVVTGELFF
CDR3nt: TGCGCCAGCAGCTCCACGGGGGACAGGGGGCAGGTAGTCACCGGGGAGCTGTTTTTT

v_gene: TRBV5-1
d_gene: TRBD2
j_gene: TRBJ2-3
abundance: .
CDR3aa: CASSPLAGGPPDTQYF
CDR3nt: TGCGCCAGCAGCCCCTTAGCGGGAGGGCCTCCAGATACGCAGTATTTT

v_gene: TRBV5-8
d_gene: TRBD1
j_gene: TRBJ2-7
abundance: .
CDR3aa: CASGTGLEQYF
CDR3nt: TGTGCCAGCGGGACAGGGCTCGAGCAGTACTTC

v_gene: TRBV6-6
d_gene: .
j_gene: TRBJ2-3
abundance: .
CDR3aa: CASSYGGGQGTDTQYF
CDR3nt: TGTGCCAGCAGTTACGGAGGGGGCCAAGGCACAGATACGCAGTATTTT

v_gene: TRBV7-9
d_gene: TRBD1
j_gene: TRBJ1-2
abundance: .
CDR3aa: CASSLETGGYGYTF
CDR3nt: TGTGCCAGCAGCTTGGAGACAGGGGGCTATGGCTACACCTTC

v_gene: TRBV30
d_gene: TRBD1
j_gene: TRBJ2-3
abundance: .
CDR3aa: CAWSETGATDTQYF
CDR3nt: TGTGCCTGGAGTGAAACAGGGGCGACAGATACGCAGTATTTT

v_gene: TRBV14
d_gene: .
j_gene: TRBJ2-1
abundance: .
CDR3aa: CASSQQGYGEQFF
CDR3nt: TGTGCCAGCAGCCAACAGGGCTACGGTGAGCAGTTCTTC

v_gene: TRBV5-5
d_gene: .
j_gene: TRBJ2-7
abundance: .
CDR3aa: CASSYAGGGYEQYF
CDR3nt: TGTGCCAGCAGCTATGCAGGAGGGGGTTACGAGCAGTACTTC

v_gene: TRBV28
d_gene: .
j_gene: TRBJ2-7
abundance: .
CDR3aa: CASMERTYEQYF
CDR3nt: TGTGCCAGCATGGAGCGAACCTACGAGCAGTACTTC

v_gene: TRBV6-2/TRBV6-3
d_gene: TRBD2
j_gene: TRBJ2-1
abundance: .
CDR3aa: CASSYVAGGGGEQFF
CDR3nt: TGTGCCAGCAGTTATGTGGCGGGAGGAGGGGGTGAGCAGTTCTTC

v_gene: TRBV30
d_gene: TRBD2
j_gene: TRBJ2-1
abundance: .
CDR3aa: CAWSIGGGITMREFF
CDR3nt: TGTGCCTGGAGTATCGGCGGGGGAATTACAATGAGGGAGTTCTTC

v_gene: TRBV6-2/TRBV6-3
d_gene: TRBD2
j_gene: TRBJ2-1
abundance: .
CDR3aa: CASSPRTSGAYNEQFF
CDR3nt: TGTGCCAGCAGTCCCCGGACTAGCGGGGCCTACAATGAGCAGTTCTTC

v_gene: TRBV6-1
d_gene: .
j_gene: TRBJ2-1
abundance: .
CDR3aa: CASSEAVRGSVSYNEQFF
CDR3nt: TGTGCCAGCAGTGAAGCTGTCAGGGGTAGCGTTTCCTACAATGAGCAGTTCTTC

v_gene: TRBV5-6
d_gene: TRBD2
j_gene: TRBJ2-7
abundance: .
CDR3aa: CAGTSGRLTHLSYEQYF
CDR3nt: TGTGCCGGGACTAGCGGGAGGCTAACCCACCTCTCCTACGAGCAGTACTTC

v_gene: TRBV30
d_gene: TRBD1
j_gene: TRBJ1-1
abundance: .
CDR3aa: CAWSVDWGQSQAEAFF
CDR3nt: TGTGCCTGGAGTGTAGATTGGGGACAGTCTCAAGCTGAAGCTTTCTTT

v_gene: TRBV11-2
d_gene: .
j_gene: TRBJ1-2
abundance: .
CDR3aa: CASSPVNYGYTF
CDR3nt: TGTGCCAGCAGCCCAGTTAACTATGGCTACACCTTC

v_gene: TRBV5-1
d_gene: .
j_gene: TRBJ2-5
abundance: .
CDR3aa: CASSLAPSGGETQYF
CDR3nt: TGCGCCAGCAGCTTGGCCCCCTCAGGTGGGGAGACCCAGTACTTC

v_gene: TRBV19
d_gene: .
j_gene: TRBJ2-7
abundance: once
CDR3aa: CASRVPGTYEQYF
CDR3nt: TGTGCCAGTCGAGTACCAGGGACCTACGAGCAGTACTTC

v_gene: TRBV5-1
d_gene: .
j_gene: TRBJ2-5
abundance: .
CDR3aa: CASSLEFTTQYF
CDR3nt: TGCGCCAGCAGCTTGGAGTTTACGACCCAGTACTTC

v_gene: TRBV5-6
d_gene: TRBD2
j_gene: TRBJ2-7
abundance: .
CDR3aa: CASSRWTGLALGAYEQYF
CDR3nt: TGTGCCAGCAGCCGCTGGACGGGACTAGCTTTGGGAGCCTACGAGCAGTACTTC